This T cell receptor (beta chain) was identified during a study of blood T cell repertoires in COVID-19. Study background: Samples representing acute and convalescent COVID-19 were sourced from the United States, Italy and Spain. T cells, B-cell-depleted T cells, or PBMCs provided the cDNA or gDNA that served as material.

Authors' methods: From reference gene primer amplification, estimates of nucleated cell counts were derived. The data were produced by immunoSEQ multiplex PCR, yet TCRdb's version contains in-frame clones alone and is incomplete. V and J calls and clone size follow that table, whereas D and trimming were derived from the DNA. The table includes 300,000 to 400,000 clones, 80% to 90% detected once. Trimming shortened V by 0 bases and J by 11 bases, and 19 bases separated the two germline ends. The CDR3 is 15 residues long. Germline lookup yields CDR1 LNHNV and CDR2 YYDKDF (reference sequence). The chain links TRBV15 to TRBJ1-1; D is unresolved. This clonotype originated in a woman between 50 and 59 years old with COVID-19, enrolled during active disease. What was sequenced was peripheral blood. The CDR3 is CATSRDRLGVMVAFF. In nucleotides, the CDR3 is TGTGCCACCAGCAGAGATCGTCTAGGTGTTATGGTGGCTTTCTTT.